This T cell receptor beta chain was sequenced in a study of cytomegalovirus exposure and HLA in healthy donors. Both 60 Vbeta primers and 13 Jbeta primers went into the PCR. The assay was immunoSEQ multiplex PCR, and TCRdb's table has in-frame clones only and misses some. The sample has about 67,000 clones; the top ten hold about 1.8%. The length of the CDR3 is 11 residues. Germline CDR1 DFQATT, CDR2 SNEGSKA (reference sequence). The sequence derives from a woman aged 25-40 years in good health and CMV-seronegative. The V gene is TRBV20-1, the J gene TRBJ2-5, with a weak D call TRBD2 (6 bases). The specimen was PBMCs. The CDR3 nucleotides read TGCAGGGCCCTAGGAGGGGAGACCCAGTACTTC. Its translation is CRALGGETQYF.